Listed here are 18 T cell receptor beta chains from one sample, sequenced in a study of shared clonotypes between healthy human individuals. Profiling relied on immunoSEQ multiplex PCR, and the TCRdb table lists in-frame clones only, not all of them. The sample holds about 1.5 million clones, approximately 98% seen once. Input material: naive CD4+ T cells sorted from blood. Subset meaning: CD45RA+ positively selected. These receptor sequences come from a man younger than 45 in good health.

This clone was seen a single time. This chain uses TRBV5-4 with TRBJ2-7; possible D gene TRBD1, 6 bases. Looked up from germline, CDR1 is SGHNT and CDR2 is YYREEE (reference sequence). V gave up 0 bases and J gave up 9 bases, with 13 bases separating them. The CDR3 extends over 13 amino acids. CDR3 loop: CASSLGTDSPQYF. CDR3 DNA sequence: TGTGCCAGCAGCTTGGGGACAGACTCCCCGCAGTACTTC. Supplemented by reference TRBV5-4 and TRBJ2-7, the full variable domain reads ETGVTQSPTHLIKTRGQQVTLRCSSQSGHNTVSWYQQALGQGPQFIFQYYREEENGRGNFPPRFSGLQFPNYSSELNVNALELDDSALYLCASSLGTDSPQYFGPGTRLTVT.

The chain couples TRBV28 to TRBJ2-1, with D uncertain. From germline, CDR1 is MDHEN and CDR2 SYDVKM. The V gene lost 6 bases and the J gene lost 0 bases, with 3 bases spanning the gap. This CDR3 region has 12 residues. DNA for the CDR3: TGTGCCAGCAGCGACTCCTACAATGAGCAGTTCTTC. It yields the protein CASSDSYNEQFF.

This chain uses TRBV28 with TRBJ2-7; D unresolved. From germline, CDR1 is MDHEN and CDR2 SYDVKM. V dropped 6 bases and J dropped 6 bases, with 12 bases sitting between them. The CDR3 runs 12 residues. CDR3 bases: TGTGCCAGCAGCCCTGCCGAGCGCGAGCAGTACTTC. Its translation: CASSPAEREQYF.

CDR3 bases: TGTGCCAGCAGCAGGAGTAGATCGGGCAATGAGCAGTTCTTC. Amino acid sequence: CASSRSRSGNEQFF. This chain connects TRBV7-2 to TRBJ2-1, with D uncertain. Trimming cost V 5 bases and J 6 bases, with 14 bases left between them. The CDR3 is made up of 14 amino acids. The germline CDR1 and CDR2 sequences are SGHTA and FQGNSA.

The V and J genes are TRBV19 and TRBJ1-5, with D uncertain. CDR1 LNHDA and CDR2 SQIVND come from the germline V gene (reference sequence). V was clipped by 9 bases and J by 0 bases, with 18 bases between them. The CDR3 is made up of 16 amino acids. CDR3 DNA sequence: TGTGCCAGCCGTCTCGGGTTCTGGGATAGCAATCAGCCCCAGCATTTT. It is translated as CASRLGFWDSNQPQHF.

This chain uses TRBV5-4 with TRBJ2-7; D remains ambiguous. Germline assignment: CDR1 SGHNT and CDR2 YYREEE (reference sequence). CDR3 length: 14 amino acids. The germline V and J ends were trimmed by 0 bases and 1 base, with 8 bases remaining between them. CDR3 loop: CASSLAGPSYEQYF. CDR3 bases: TGTGCCAGCAGCTTGGCTGGTCCTTCCTACGAGCAGTACTTC.

The chain carries TRBV18 and TRBJ2-5; D is possibly TRBD2 (5 bases). Per the germline V gene, CDR1 is KGHSH and CDR2 is LQKENI. The CDR3 runs 13 residues. V was trimmed by 7 bases and J by 5 bases, leaving 14 bases between them. The CDR3 region has the DNA TGTGCCAGCTGGAAGGGAGTTGGGGAGACCCAGTACTTC. Encoded protein: CASWKGVGETQYF.

The chain employs TRBV11-3 and TRBJ2-5; TRBD1 might be the D (5 bases). Germline V gene lookup returns CDR1 SGHNT and CDR2 YENEEA. CDR3 size: 14 residues. Trimming took 5 bases from V and 5 from J, leaving 15 bases between them. This CDR3 reads CASSDSPAEETQYF. DNA for the CDR3: TGTGCCAGCAGCGACAGTCCCGCGGAGGAGACCCAGTACTTC.

This chain joins TRBV7-9 and TRBJ2-5; 12 nucleotides agree with TRBD2. With V trimmed by 5 bases and J by 2 bases, 6 bases remained unmatched. CDR1 SEHNR and CDR2 FQNEAQ come from the germline V gene (reference sequence). CDR3 length equals 16 residues. Here the CDR3 DNA reads TGTGCCAGCAGCCAAAGGACTAGCGGGGTTCAAGAGACCCAGTACTTC. Translation gives CASSQRTSGVQETQYF.

The chain employs TRBV25-1 and TRBJ1-1, with a tentative D call TRBD1 (5 bases). V was cut by 6 bases and J by 3 bases, with 11 bases left in between. The germline CDR1 and CDR2 sequences are MGHDK and SYGVNS. This CDR3 is 13 amino acids long. The CDR3 DNA sequence: TGTGCCAGCAGAGACCGGGGCCACACTGAAGCTTTCTTT. It codes for CASRDRGHTEAFF. Full variable domain (outside the CDR3, taken from reference TRBV25-1 and TRBJ1-1): EADIYQTPRYLVIGTGKKITLECSQTMGHDKMYWYQQDPGMELHLIHYSYGVNSTEKGDLSSESTVSRIRTEHFPLTLESARPSHTSQYLCASRDRGHTEAFFGQGTRLTVV.

The genes are TRBV15 and TRBJ2-7; 9 bases match TRBD2. The CDR3 is 17 amino acids. The V gene end was trimmed by 0 bases and the J gene end by 5 bases; junction bases not matched to a gene: 11. Germline V gene sequence: CDR1 LNHNV, CDR2 YYDKDF (reference sequence). The CDR3 sequence: CATSREPYSSGNNEQYF. The CDR3 DNA is TGTGCCACCAGCAGAGAACCATATTCTAGCGGGAACAACGAGCAGTACTTC.

The rearrangement uses TRBV9 and TRBJ1-2; 8 positions agree with TRBD1. Germline loops: CDR1 SGDLS, CDR2 YYNGEE. The junction had 13 bases not matched to a gene; V was cut back by 4 bases and J by 5 bases. This CDR3 is 16 amino acids long. The CDR3 coding sequence is TGTGCCAGCAGCCCGTACGGGACAGGAGAGAGGTATGGCTACACCTTC. It specifies CASSPYGTGERYGYTF.

The gene calls are TRBV5-6 and TRBJ1-5; TRBD1 is a possible D gene (6 bases). This CDR3 has 17 residues. Per germline, CDR1 SGHDT and CDR2 YYEEEE. With 3 bases removed from V and 3 bases from J, the gap between germline ends came to 19 bases. CDR3 DNA: TGTGCCAGCAGCTCGGGGGCAGTTTCCATGTTCAATCAGCCCCAGCATTTT. Translated, it gives CASSSGAVSMFNQPQHF.

The J gene is TRBJ2-7, the V gene TRBV19, with a possible D match to TRBD2 (5 bases). The CDR3 sequence is 14 residues long. Trimming shortened V by 4 bases and J by 3 bases, and 13 bases separated the two germline ends. Germline V gives CDR1 LNHDA, CDR2 SQIVND (reference sequence). As DNA, the CDR3 is TGTGCCAGTAGTAGGCCCGACGAGGGCTACGAGCAGTACTTC. The encoded protein is CASSRPDEGYEQYF.

The chain carries TRBV6-1 and TRBJ2-7; D is perhaps TRBD1 (5 bases). Per the germline V gene, CDR1 is MNHNS and CDR2 is SASEGT. With 6 bases removed from V and 3 bases from J, the gap between germline ends came to 9 bases. This CDR3 is built from 12 residues. CDR3 residues: CASRLQDYEQYF. CDR3 nucleotide sequence: TGTGCCAGCAGGTTACAGGACTACGAGCAGTACTTC.

V is TRBV9 and J is TRBJ2-3, with D possibly TRBD2 on 5 matching bases. V lost 4 bases and J lost 1, with 10 bases in between. Per germline, CDR1 SGDLS and CDR2 YYNGEE. This CDR3 is 14 amino acids long. The CDR3: CASSQDWGTDTQYF. CDR3 DNA sequence: TGTGCCAGCAGCCAGGACTGGGGCACAGATACGCAGTATTTT.

V and J are TRBV29-1 and TRBJ2-3; TRBD2 is a possible D gene (6 bases). The CDR3 has 13 amino acids. Per the germline V gene, CDR1 is SQVTM and CDR2 is ANQGSEA. V lost 6 bases and J 5 bases, leaving 15 bases between the germline ends. The CDR3 reads CSVRREWEDTQYF. The CDR3 bases are TGCAGCGTCCGACGGGAGTGGGAAGATACGCAGTATTTT.

The chain is built from TRBV11-2 and TRBJ1-1, with TRBD1 matching over 8 bases. The V gene's germline CDR1 is SGHAT and CDR2 FQNNGV. There are 15 residues in the CDR3. J lost 8 bases, V lost 5 bases, and 13 bases had no gene match. The CDR3 coding sequence is TGTGCCAGCAGCCGCCTAACAGGGGGAAATACCGAAGCTTTCTTT. It encodes CASSRLTGGNTEAFF.